This TCR beta chain was recovered during a study of T-cell reconstitution after alpha-beta-depleted transplantation in children. Trimming took 2 bases from V and 0 from J, leaving 5 bases between them. This CDR3 has 14 residues. Per germline, CDR1 LNHNV and CDR2 YYDKDF (reference sequence). Unique molecular identifiers were incorporated into the prepared TCRbeta library. Using its own MiXCR run on the PCR reads, TCRdb lists one record per CDR3 protein. The profile covers roughly 400,000 distinct CDR3 sequences, with about a fifth appearing a single time and around 4% taken by the ten largest. The sample in question was PBMCs from the stem cell graft donor, obtained from the stem cell graft. This receptor was obtained from a human donor who donated a stem cell graft to a child with acute myeloid leukemia. J is TRBJ1-5 and V is TRBV15; unclear D gene. CDR3: CATSRRPSNQPQHF. The CDR3 bases are TGTGCCACCAGCAGAAGACCTAGCAATCAGCCCCAGCATTTT.